A single sample gave rise to the 9 T cell receptor beta chains below, sequenced in a study of cytomegalovirus exposure and HLA in healthy donors. Primers included in the PCR were 60 Vbeta and 13 Jbeta primers. Clones were sequenced by immunoSEQ multiplex PCR, and TCRdb holds only the in-frame ones, with some missing. The data hold roughly 160,000 clones, with 70% to 90% observed a single time. The sequenced sample consisted of PBMCs. Every receptor here comes from a man between 18 and 35 years old in good health and CMV-seropositive.

This chain connects TRBV7-8 to TRBJ1-5, with TRBD1 identical over 10 bases. Germline values: CDR1 SGHVS, CDR2 FQNEAQ. The CDR3 length is 15 residues. V lost 5 bases to trimming and J lost 9 bases; unmatched junction nucleotides: 10. The CDR3, as DNA: TGTGCCAGCAGCCCGGGACAGGGGAACTCAAGGCCCCAGCATTTT. It translates to CASSPGQGNSRPQHF. Variable domain in full (rest from reference TRBV7-8 and TRBJ1-5): GAGVSQSPRYKVAKRGQDVALRCDPISGHVSLFWYQQALGQGPEFLTYFQNEAQLDKSGLPSDRFFAERPEGSVSTLKIQRTQQEDSAVYLCASSPGQGNSRPQHFGDGTRLSIL.

This clone was recorded only once. This sequence joins TRBV4-1 and TRBJ1-1; TRBD1 matches 8 bases. Germline values: CDR1 MGHRA, CDR2 YSYEKL. Germline trimming cut 0 bases from V and 5 bases from J; bases unmatched to any gene: 11. The CDR3 totals 17 residues. This CDR3 reads CASSQERSGGTGTEAFF. The DNA for the CDR3 is TGCGCCAGCAGCCAAGAAAGGTCAGGGGGCACGGGAACTGAAGCTTTCTTT.

The V gene is TRBV4-2, the J gene TRBJ1-1; no clear D. This CDR3 spans 11 amino acids. The ends were cut back, 1 base at V and 6 bases at J, with 3 bases in the middle. Looked up from germline, CDR1 is LGHNA and CDR2 is YNFKEQ. The CDR3 region has the DNA TGTGCCAGCAGCCAAGGCGCTGAAGCTTTCTTT. Protein: CASSQGAEAFF.

J is TRBJ2-7 and V is TRBV7-9; D gene uncertain. Germline values: CDR1 SEHNR, CDR2 FQNEAQ (reference sequence). Deletions cut 2 bases from V and 3 bases from J, with 14 bases between. CDR3 size: 15 residues. For the CDR3, the DNA is TGTGCCAGCAGCTTAAAGCCGGAGACCGTCTACGAGCAGTACTTC. It codes for CASSLKPETVYEQYF.

The chain joins TRBV6-6 to TRBJ2-2; tentatively, D is TRBD1 (7 bases). Trimming removed 2 bases at V and 7 bases at J, with 14 bases between. The germline gives CDR1 MNHNY, CDR2 SVGAGI (reference sequence). This CDR3 region has 15 residues. CDR3 loop: CASSYPLQGGGELFF. DNA for the CDR3: TGTGCCAGCAGTTACCCCTTGCAGGGGGGCGGGGAGCTGTTTTTT.

The V call is TRBV6-1, the J call TRBJ1-6; maybe TRBD1 (6 bases). Trimming removed 8 bases at V and 0 bases at J, with 11 bases between. The CDR3 runs to 15 residues. Germline loops: CDR1 MNHNS, CDR2 SASEGT. The CDR3 region is CASRGGSSYNSPLHF. DNA of the CDR3: TGTGCCAGCCGAGGGGGTAGCTCCTATAATTCACCCCTCCACTTT.

The genes are TRBV30 and TRBJ1-2; no clear D. The V gene's germline CDR1 is GTSNPN and CDR2 SVGIG (reference sequence). Trimming pared 0 bases from V and 7 bases from J, leaving 15 bases between. CDR3 length: 14 amino acids. The CDR3 nucleotides are TGTGCCTGGAGTGTCCGATCAGGCTTAGGTGGCTACACCTTC. This translates into CAWSVRSGLGGYTF.

The chain recombines TRBV29-1 with TRBJ1-1; D ambiguous. V shed 6 bases and J shed 4 bases, with 24 bases lying between them. Germline assignment: CDR1 SQVTM and CDR2 ANQGSEA. The CDR3 has 16 residues. For the CDR3, the DNA is TGCAGCGTCGACCCAAGACGGAGAGCAGAGGGCACTGAAGCTTTCTTT. Amino acid sequence: CSVDPRRRAEGTEAFF.

The chain recombines TRBV4-1 with TRBJ2-1; TRBD1 agrees at 9 bases. CDR1 and CDR2 (germline): MGHRA, YSYEKL. The CDR3 length is 17 residues. Trimming at V came to 0 bases and at J to 7 bases, leaving 10 bases not matched to a gene. This chain's CDR3 is CASSQDGTGGAANEQFF. CDR3 nucleotides: TGCGCCAGCAGCCAAGATGGCACAGGGGGCGCAGCTAATGAGCAGTTCTTC.